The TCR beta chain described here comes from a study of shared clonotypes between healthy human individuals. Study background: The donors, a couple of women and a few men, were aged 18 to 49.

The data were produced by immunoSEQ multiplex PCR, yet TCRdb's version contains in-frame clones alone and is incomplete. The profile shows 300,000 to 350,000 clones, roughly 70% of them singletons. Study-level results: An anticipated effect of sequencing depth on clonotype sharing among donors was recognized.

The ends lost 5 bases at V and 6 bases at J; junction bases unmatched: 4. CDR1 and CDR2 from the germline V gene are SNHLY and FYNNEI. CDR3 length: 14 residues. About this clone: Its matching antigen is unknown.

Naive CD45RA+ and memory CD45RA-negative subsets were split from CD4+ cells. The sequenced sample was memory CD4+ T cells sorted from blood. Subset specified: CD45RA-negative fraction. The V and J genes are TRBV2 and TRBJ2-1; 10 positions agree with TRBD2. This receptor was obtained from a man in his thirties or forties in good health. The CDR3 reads CASSQSGRVNEQFF. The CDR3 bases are TGTGCCAGCAGTCAGAGCGGGAGGGTCAATGAGCAGTTCTTC.